Shown below are 24 T cell receptor beta chains from a single sample sequenced in a study of cytomegalovirus exposure and HLA in healthy donors (dated by TCRdb to 2016 to 2017). Receptor amplification or capture employed the immunoSEQ multiplex PCR assay. For the multiplex PCR, a mixture combining 60 forward primers for TCR Vbeta segments and 13 reverse primers for TCR Jbeta segments was used. This is the immuneACCESS table as TCRdb keeps it, with only in-frame sequences that have V and J called. A part of the clones is gone; compared with another copy, unresolved V genes explain less than half, and the rest is unexplained. In all, the sample holds 210,000 or so clones, and more than 60% of those were seen once. 2.5% to 3.5% of the sample comes from the top ten. Material: PBMCs. The source is a woman aged 60-75 years in good health and CMV-seropositive.

This clone was detected a few times. V is TRBV6-6 and J is TRBJ2-3, with D perhaps matching TRBD1 (5 bases). Trimming shortened V by 7 bases and J by 0 bases, and 8 bases separated the two germline ends. Per the germline V gene, CDR1 is MNHNY and CDR2 is SVGAGI (reference sequence). CDR3 length: 13 residues. The CDR3 spells CASTRTSTDTQYF. The CDR3 DNA follows: TGTGCCAGCACCAGGACAAGCACAGATACGCAGTATTTT.

This rearrangement joins TRBV5-1 to TRBJ2-2; 8 bases match TRBD1. CDR3 length equals 15 residues. Germline CDR1 is SGHRS and CDR2 is YFSETQ. The V and J ends lost 0 bases and 7 bases, in that order; junction bases with no gene match: 5. CDR3 sequence (DNA): TGCGCCAGCAGCTTGGACAGGGGGTGGAACGGGGAGCTGTTTTTT. Protein product: CASSLDRGWNGELFF.

This sequence joins TRBV30 and TRBJ2-7; D remains unclear. The length of the CDR3 is 17 residues. The germline CDR1 and CDR2 sequences are GTSNPN and SVGIG (reference sequence). Trimming removed 0 bases from V and 1 base from J, with 19 bases in between. CDR3 bases: TGTGCCTGGAGTGTAGACCTGAGGATTTTTTCGTCCTACGAGCAGTACTTC. Translated, it gives CAWSVDLRIFSSYEQYF.

This rearrangement joins TRBV5-1 to TRBJ2-5, with 7 bases aligning to TRBD2. Germline V lookup: CDR1 SGHRS, CDR2 YFSETQ. The length of the CDR3 is 15 residues. The V and J ends lost 2 bases and 2 bases, in that order; junction bases with no gene match: 6. The CDR3: CASSFSGTNQETQYF. In DNA, the CDR3 is TGCGCCAGCAGCTTCTCGGGGACTAATCAAGAGACCCAGTACTTC.

This clone was seen once. The V call is TRBV7-9, the J call TRBJ1-5, with D possibly being TRBD1 (5 bases). The CDR3 has 13 amino acids. Germline CDR1 SEHNR, CDR2 FQNEAQ (reference sequence). With 6 bases removed from V and 5 bases from J, the gap between germline ends came to 11 bases. The CDR3 loop reads CASSPQADQPQHF. The CDR3 DNA follows: TGTGCCAGCAGTCCACAGGCTGATCAGCCCCAGCATTTT. The whole variable domain, filled in from reference TRBV7-9 and TRBJ1-5, reads DTGVSQNPRHKITKRGQNVTFRCDPISEHNRLYWYRQTLGQGPEFLTYFQNEAQLEKSRLLSDRFSAERPKGSFSTLEIQRTEQGDSAMYLCASSPQADQPQHFGDGTRLSIL.

V usage is TRBV2 and J usage is TRBJ1-2, with D possibly TRBD1 on 5 matching bases. The length of the CDR3 is 16 residues. V lost 3 bases and J lost 4, with 18 bases in between. Germline lookup yields CDR1 SNHLY and CDR2 FYNNEI. CDR3 in DNA: TGTGCCAGCAGTGATGACGACAGCCCAGTCACCTATGGCTACACCTTC. Its translation is CASSDDDSPVTYGYTF. Combining the CDR3 with reference TRBV2 and TRBJ1-2 gives the whole variable domain EPEVTQTPSHQVTQMGQEVILRCVPISNHLYFYWYRQILGQKVEFLVSFYNNEISEKSEIFDDQFSVERPDGSNFTLKIRSTKLEDSAMYFCASSDDDSPVTYGYTFGSGTRLTVV.

The V and J genes are TRBV6-5 and TRBJ1-1, with D possibly being TRBD1 (5 bases). CDR3 length equals 14 residues. V was pared by 0 bases and J by 7 bases, with 12 bases between. Germline CDR1 reads MNHEY; CDR2 reads SVGAGI. DNA of the CDR3: TGTGCCAGCAGTTACTCGCCGACAGCAAATGAAGCTTTCTTT. This sequence encodes CASSYSPTANEAFF.

The V and J genes are TRBV18 and TRBJ1-1, with 9 bases that match TRBD1. The V and J ends lost 3 bases and 3 bases, in that order; junction bases with no gene match: 5. Germline values: CDR1 KGHSH, CDR2 LQKENI. There are 15 residues in the CDR3. This chain's CDR3 is CASSPKTGGDTEAFF. CDR3 sequence (DNA): TGTGCCAGCTCACCGAAGACAGGGGGGGACACTGAAGCTTTCTTT.

This chain connects TRBV2 to TRBJ2-7, with D possibly TRBD2 on 5 matching bases. The CDR3 has 14 amino acids. The germline V and J ends were trimmed by 5 bases and 3 bases, with 14 bases remaining between them. In germline, CDR1 is SNHLY, CDR2 FYNNEI. CDR3 coding DNA: TGTGCCAGCAGTCCACCGGGAAAGGGCTACGAGCAGTACTTC. Translated, it gives CASSPPGKGYEQYF.

This clone was detected once. The chain links TRBV18 to TRBJ1-2; 10 nucleotides align to TRBD1. With 1 base clipped from V and 3 bases from J, the junction kept 2 bases outside the gene matches. Germline CDR1 is KGHSH and CDR2 is LQKENI. The CDR3 extends over 15 amino acids. The CDR3 sequence: CASSPQTGGHYGYTF. Written as DNA, the CDR3 is TGTGCCAGCTCACCACAGACAGGGGGCCACTATGGCTACACCTTC.

J is TRBJ1-3 and V is TRBV5-1, with no clear D. The V end lost 1 base, the J end lost 4 bases, and 12 bases lay between the germline ends. Looked up from germline, CDR1 is SGHRS and CDR2 is YFSETQ. This CDR3 region has 15 residues. The CDR3 spells CASSLYEGSGNTIYF. CDR3 DNA sequence: TGCGCCAGCAGCTTGTATGAGGGCTCAGGAAACACCATATATTTT.

This chain connects TRBV5-1 to TRBJ1-1; D gene unclear. The length of the CDR3 is 13 residues. V gave up 3 bases and J gave up 10 bases, with 16 bases separating them. Germline CDR1 and CDR2: SGHRS and YFSETQ. In DNA, the CDR3 is TGCGCCAGCAGCTCGCTCGAACCGCGAGGAGCTTTCTTT. Residues: CASSSLEPRGAFF.

The chain couples TRBV30 to TRBJ2-7, with 7 bases identical to TRBD2. Germline V CDR1 and CDR2: GTSNPN, SVGIG (reference sequence). The V gene end was trimmed by 8 bases and the J gene end by 1 base; junction bases not matched to a gene: 2. The CDR3 runs to 11 residues. Here the CDR3 DNA reads TGTGCCGGAGCGGGATCCTACGAGCAGTACTTC. This encodes CAGAGSYEQYF.

This chain links TRBV2 with TRBJ2-1; perhaps TRBD2 as D (5 bases). Per the germline V gene, CDR1 is SNHLY and CDR2 is FYNNEI. Trimming cost V 5 bases and J 5 bases, with 13 bases left between them. This CDR3 spans 14 amino acids. The DNA of the CDR3 is TGTGCCAGCAGTATTAAGAGGGCCCACAATGAGCAGTTCTTC. This sequence encodes CASSIKRAHNEQFF.

The chain employs TRBV11-2 and TRBJ2-3; D gene ambiguous. The CDR3 is 14 residues long. Trimming pared 6 bases from V and 0 bases from J, leaving 10 bases between. Germline V lookup: CDR1 SGHAT, CDR2 FQNNGV. The CDR3 loop reads CASRQRLSTDTQYF. CDR3 nucleotides: TGTGCCAGCAGGCAGAGACTGAGCACAGATACGCAGTATTTT.

This chain joins TRBV2 and TRBJ2-7; TRBD2 aligns across 10 bases. Germline assignment: CDR1 SNHLY and CDR2 FYNNEI. The J segment lost 0 bases and the V segment lost 11 bases, leaving 7 bases of the junction unmatched. CDR3 length equals 14 residues. CDR3 amino acids: CASALAGVSYEQYF. CDR3 sequence (DNA): TGTGCCTCGGCGCTAGCGGGAGTCTCCTACGAGCAGTACTTC.

This clone was seen only once. This chain uses TRBV11-2 with TRBJ1-1; no definite D call. This CDR3 has 14 residues. Trimming left V 3 bases short and J 4 bases short, with 12 bases between. Germline loops: CDR1 SGHAT, CDR2 FQNNGV. The CDR3 bases are TGTGCCAGCAGCTTGGCACAGCTTTCCACTGAAGCTTTCTTT. Translated: CASSLAQLSTEAFF.

The genes are TRBV27 and TRBJ1-3; 9 bases agree with TRBD1. The CDR3 sequence is 13 residues long. V gave up 7 bases and J gave up 6 bases; unmatched junction bases: 4. The germline V gene has CDR1 MNHEY and CDR2 SMNVEV (reference sequence). CDR3 sequence (DNA): TGTGCCAGCATGGGACAGGGTTTAAACACCATATATTTT. Translation gives CASMGQGLNTIYF.

This chain uses TRBV2 with TRBJ2-7, with 10 bases fitting TRBD1. The V segment lost 3 bases and the J segment 4 bases; nucleotides outside the gene matches: 3. Germline V gives CDR1 SNHLY, CDR2 FYNNEI. The CDR3 has 14 amino acids. The CDR3 loop is CASSEGTGVYEQYF. Written as DNA, the CDR3 is TGTGCCAGCAGTGAGGGGACAGGGGTTTACGAGCAGTACTTC.

The chain combines TRBV6-1 with TRBJ1-6, with D possibly matching TRBD1 (5 bases). The CDR3 covers 15 residues. Germline CDR1 is MNHNS and CDR2 is SASEGT. Trimming removed 5 bases at V and 9 bases at J, with 17 bases between. The CDR3 DNA follows: TGTGCCAGCAGTACCCTCCAGGGCGGGGGTTCACCCCTCCACTTT. It translates to CASSTLQGGGSPLHF.

This chain connects TRBV10-3 to TRBJ2-3; 7 bases align to TRBD2. There are 17 residues in the CDR3. J was trimmed by 4 bases and V by 9 bases; bases with no gene match: 19. Germline V CDR1 and CDR2: ENHRY, SYGVKD. The CDR3 sequence is CAISGSPGGGSPDTQYF. CDR3 coding DNA: TGTGCCATATCAGGCAGTCCCGGGGGAGGGTCGCCAGATACGCAGTATTTT.

This clone was observed a single time. The chain employs TRBV2 and TRBJ1-1; D is uncertain. Germline CDR1 reads SNHLY; CDR2 reads FYNNEI. V was cut by 5 bases and J by 8 bases, with 15 bases left in between. This CDR3 contains 13 residues. The CDR3 protein is CASSKSPATEAFF. The CDR3 region has the DNA TGTGCCAGCAGTAAGTCCCCAGCGACCGAAGCTTTCTTT.

This clone was found a few times. V gene TRBV2 combines with J gene TRBJ2-3; 8 bases line up with TRBD1. V shed 6 bases and J 1 base; nucleotides not matched to a gene: 3. This CDR3 is 14 amino acids long. The V gene's germline CDR1 is SNHLY and CDR2 FYNNEI. CDR3 sequence (DNA): TGTGCCAGCAGCGGACAGGGAGGCACAGATACGCAGTATTTT. Translated: CASSGQGGTDTQYF.

This chain's CDR3 is CASSLGPDRAYEQYF. CDR3 nucleotides: TGTGCCAGCAGTTTGGGGCCCGACAGGGCCTACGAGCAGTACTTC. The gene calls are TRBV7-3 and TRBJ2-7; 7 bases match TRBD1. In germline, CDR1 is SGHTA, CDR2 FQGTGA. CDR3 length equals 15 residues. V trimming: 6 bases; J trimming: 2 bases; junction bases outside the gene matches: 10.